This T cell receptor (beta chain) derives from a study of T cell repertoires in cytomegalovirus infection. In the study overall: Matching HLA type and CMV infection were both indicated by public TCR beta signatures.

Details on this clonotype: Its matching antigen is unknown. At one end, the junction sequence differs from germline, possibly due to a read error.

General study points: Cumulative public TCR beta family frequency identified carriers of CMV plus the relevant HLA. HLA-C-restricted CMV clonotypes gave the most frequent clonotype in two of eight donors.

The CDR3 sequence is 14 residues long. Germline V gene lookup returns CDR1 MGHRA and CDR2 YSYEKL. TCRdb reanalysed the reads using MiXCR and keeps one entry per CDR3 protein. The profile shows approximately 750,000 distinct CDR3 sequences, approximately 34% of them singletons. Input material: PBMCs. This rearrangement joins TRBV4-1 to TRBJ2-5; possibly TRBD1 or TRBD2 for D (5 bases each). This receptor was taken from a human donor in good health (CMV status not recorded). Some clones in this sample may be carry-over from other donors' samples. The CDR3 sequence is CARSQDPGAETQYF. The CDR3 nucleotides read TGCGCCAGGAGCCAAGATCCCGGGGCGGAGACCCAGTACTTC.